The 18 T cell receptor beta chains below were found in one sample sequenced in a study of T cell repertoires in cytomegalovirus infection. These receptors' antigens are unknown. MiXCR, run by TCRdb on the reads, gives a single entry per CDR3 protein. In the table there are about 60,000 distinct CDR3 sequences, 25% to 40% of which are singletons. The sample comprised PBMCs, sequenced either directly or after in vitro stimulation (not recorded which). All receptors come from a human donor in good health (CMV status not recorded). Some clones in this sample may be carry-over from other donors' samples.

In its sample, this clonotype was seen many times. This chain links TRBV7-2 with TRBJ1-2, with a weak D call TRBD1 (5 bases). The germline V and J ends were trimmed by 5 bases and 8 bases, with 21 bases remaining between them. The V gene's germline CDR1 is SGHTA and CDR2 FQGNSA. The CDR3 has 15 amino acids. This CDR3 reads CASSPPGRRRTGYTF. CDR3 sequence (DNA): TGTGCCAGCAGCCCGCCGGGACGCCGGCGAACGGGCTACACCTTC.

This clonotype was counted a few times. The chain joins TRBV7-9 to TRBJ1-3; 10 bases agree with TRBD1. Germline V CDR1 and CDR2: SEHNR, FQNEAQ (reference sequence). CDR3 length: 21 amino acids. The J segment lost 0 bases and the V segment lost 5 bases, leaving 19 bases of the junction unmatched. Written as DNA, the CDR3 is TGTGCCAGCAGCCCCCTTGGGGTATATGACAGGGGGCCCTACTCTGGAAACACCATATATTTT. Translated: CASSPLGVYDRGPYSGNTIYF. The full variable domain, rest sourced from reference TRBV7-9 and TRBJ1-3, is DTGVSQNPRHKITKRGQNVTFRCDPISEHNRLYWYRQTLGQGPEFLTYFQNEAQLEKSRLLSDRFSAERPKGSFSTLEIQRTEQGDSAMYLCASSPLGVYDRGPYSGNTIYFGEGSWLTVV.

The chain couples TRBV20-1 to TRBJ2-5; maybe TRBD2 (6 bases). This CDR3 contains 15 residues. V lost 0 bases and J 5 bases, leaving 16 bases between the germline ends. Germline loops: CDR1 DFQATT, CDR2 SNEGSKA (reference sequence). The chain's CDR3 is CSARDPLQAGETQYF. CDR3 nucleotides: TGCAGTGCTAGAGACCCCTTACAGGCGGGGGAGACCCAGTACTTC.

This clonotype appeared many times. The chain employs TRBV7-2 and TRBJ1-1; tentative D call: TRBD1 (5 bases). Trimming cost V 2 bases and J 8 bases, with 12 bases left between them. The CDR3 runs to 13 residues. The germline CDR1 and CDR2 sequences are SGHTA and FQGNSA. CDR3 bases: TGTGCCAGCAGCTTACGGGCAGGGATCGAAGCTTTCTTT. It is translated as CASSLRAGIEAFF.

The chain has TRBV19 and TRBJ1-2, with a weak D call TRBD1 (6 bases). From germline, CDR1 is LNHDA and CDR2 SQIVND (reference sequence). The CDR3 is 13 residues long. V was trimmed by 7 bases and J by 4 bases, leaving 13 bases between them. CDR3 region: CASTRGLSYGYTF. CDR3 nucleotides: TGTGCCAGTACGCGGGGGCTTAGCTATGGCTACACCTTC. The variable domain in full, completed from reference TRBV19 and TRBJ1-2, reads DGGITQSPKYLFRKEGQNVTLSCEQNLNHDAMYWYRQDPGQGLRLIYYSQIVNDFQKGDIAEGYSVSREKKESFPLTVTSAQKNPTAFYLCASTRGLSYGYTFGSGTRLTVV.

V usage is TRBV12-5 and J usage is TRBJ2-7; 13 bases fit TRBD2. V shed 2 bases, J shed 5 bases, and the junction held 6 bases outside the gene matches. The CDR3 sequence is 16 residues long. Germline assignment: CDR1 LGHNT and CDR2 FRNRAP. CDR3 DNA sequence: TGTGCTAGTGGTTTGTTGACTAGCGGGAGGTACCACGAGCAGTACTTC. This encodes CASGLLTSGRYHEQYF.

This chain connects TRBV4-3 to TRBJ2-5; 7 bases map to TRBD1. The CDR3 is 15 residues long. CDR1 and CDR2 (germline): LGHNA, YSLEER. V lost 0 bases and J lost 4; bases outside the gene matches: 5. The DNA for the CDR3 is TGCGCCAGCAGCCAAGACGTCAGGACAGGAGAGACCCAGTACTTC. Translation gives CASSQDVRTGETQYF.

The chain links TRBV10-3 to TRBJ2-2; D perhaps matches TRBD2 (5 bases). CDR3 length equals 16 residues. The germline V and J ends were trimmed by 0 bases and 1 base, with 9 bases remaining between them. CDR1 ENHRY and CDR2 SYGVKD come from the germline V gene. In DNA, the CDR3 is TGTGCCATCAGTGAGTCGGGAGAATTGAACACCGGGGAGCTGTTTTTT. It is translated as CAISESGELNTGELFF.

The genes are TRBV7-2 and TRBJ2-4; D not certain. Germline V gene sequence: CDR1 SGHTA, CDR2 FQGNSA. The CDR3 sequence is 13 residues long. Deletions cut 5 bases from V and 3 bases from J, with 8 bases between. The CDR3 here is CASSPDHKNIQYF. As DNA, the CDR3 is TGTGCCAGCAGCCCCGATCACAAAAACATTCAGTACTTC.

The V call is TRBV19, the J call TRBJ1-1, with unresolved D. Trimming left V 5 bases short and J 1 base short, with 11 bases between. This CDR3 contains 14 residues. Germline CDR1 is LNHDA and CDR2 is SQIVND (reference sequence). The CDR3 region is CASSELRENTEAFF. Here the CDR3 DNA reads TGTGCCAGTAGTGAGCTTCGGGAGAACACTGAAGCTTTCTTT.

This sequence joins TRBV15 and TRBJ1-5, with 7 positions matching TRBD1. The V gene end was trimmed by 3 bases and the J gene end by 2 bases; junction bases not matched to a gene: 4. The CDR3 totals 15 residues. Germline V CDR1 and CDR2: LNHNV, YYDKDF (reference sequence). The CDR3 coding sequence is TGTGCCACCAGCAGCGTAGACAGGGGCAATCAGCCCCAGCATTTT. As protein: CATSSVDRGNQPQHF.

A word on this clonotype: A read error may be the cause here, since a much bigger clone is one base away. V is TRBV7-6 and J is TRBJ2-2; 9 bases line up with TRBD1. Trimming took 5 bases from V and 5 from J; bases not matched to a gene: 6. CDR3 length: 15 residues. Germline V gene data show CDR1 as SGHVS and CDR2 as FNYEAQ. In nucleotides, the CDR3 is TGTGCCAGCAGCGGGCACAGGGGGCAGACCGGGGAGCTGTTTTTT. Translation: CASSGHRGQTGELFF.

The J gene is TRBJ2-2, the V gene TRBV7-6, with unresolved D. Germline-derived CDR1 and CDR2 are SGHVS and FNYEAQ. V lost 1 base, J lost 0 bases, and 12 bases lay in between. The CDR3 has 17 amino acids. Here the CDR3 DNA reads TGTGCCAGCAGCTTAGGTGGCGCAGGATCGAACACCGGGGAGCTGTTTTTT. Protein: CASSLGGAGSNTGELFF.

This clonotype has a count of ten or more. The J gene is TRBJ2-3, the V gene TRBV7-2; TRBD1 is a possible D gene (5 bases). The CDR3 extends over 13 amino acids. The V end was cut by 5 bases, the J end by 4 bases, with 10 bases between. Germline CDR1 and CDR2: SGHTA and FQGNSA. DNA for the CDR3: TGTGCCAGCAGCCCTCAGGGATCAGATACGCAGTATTTT. It encodes CASSPQGSDTQYF.

This clonotype was seen at least ten times. The rearrangement joins TRBV7-6 to TRBJ2-7; 7 bases line up with TRBD1. Germline lookup yields CDR1 SGHVS and CDR2 FNYEAQ. The CDR3 length is 14 residues. J lost 5 bases, V lost 1 base, and 5 bases had no gene match. The chain's CDR3 is CASSLVGTANEQYF. The CDR3 bases are TGTGCCAGCAGCTTAGTAGGGACAGCCAACGAGCAGTACTTC.

This clonotype was detected a few times. V usage is TRBV11-2 and J usage is TRBJ2-7, with TRBD2 as a possible D gene (6 bases). Germline V gene sequence: CDR1 SGHAT, CDR2 FQNNGV. The CDR3 totals 14 residues. Trimming removed 3 bases at V and 0 bases at J, with 9 bases between. CDR3: CASSFRDSSYEQYF. CDR3 DNA sequence: TGTGCCAGCAGCTTCCGGGACTCCTCCTACGAGCAGTACTTC.

This clonotype was observed a few times. The rearrangement joins TRBV7-2 to TRBJ2-7; no reliable D call. CDR1 and CDR2 from the germline V gene are SGHTA and FQGNSA. V was pared by 5 bases and J by 3 bases, with 11 bases between. This CDR3 comprises 13 residues. As DNA, the CDR3 is TGTGCCAGCAGCCTAAGTCCTGACTACGAGCAGTACTTC. The encoded protein is CASSLSPDYEQYF.

This sequence joins TRBV7-2 and TRBJ2-7; D might be TRBD2 (6 bases). V was shortened by 8 bases and J by 4 bases, with 15 bases between the two germline ends. CDR1 is SGHTA and CDR2 is FQGNSA in the germline V gene. The CDR3 extends over 13 amino acids. CDR3 DNA sequence: TGTGCCAGCTCCTTTTGGCGGGATTACGAGCAGTACTTC. Translating it yields CASSFWRDYEQYF. Variable domain in full (rest from reference TRBV7-2 and TRBJ2-7): GAGVSQSPSNKVTEKGKDVELRCDPISGHTALYWYRQSLGQGLEFLIYFQGNSAPDKSGLPSDRFSAERTGGSVSTLTIQRTQQEDSAVYLCASSFWRDYEQYFGPGTRLTVT.